This T cell receptor (beta chain) was found in a study of graft-versus-host responses after intestinal transplantation. The time point here: postoperative day 105 after intestinal transplantation (dayNNNN = postoperative day). This table comes from immunoSEQ multiplex PCR, and its TCRdb copy is limited to in-frame clones, with some not included. The data contain some 10,000 clones, about nine tenths of them singletons. The CDR3 covers 15 residues. Trimming cost V 3 bases and J 4 bases, with 16 bases left between them. From germline, CDR1 is SGHRS and CDR2 YFSETQ. The TCR sequence derives from a human patient who received an intestinal transplant, so some T cells may come from the graft donor. Sequences were derived from PBMCs, sampled 105 days after intestinal transplantation. The chain is built from TRBV5-1 and TRBJ2-5, with D perhaps TRBD1 or TRBD2 (6 bases each). The CDR3 DNA reads as TGCGCCAGCAGCTGGGGGGCAGGGAAACGAGAGACCCAGTACTTC. It translates to CASSWGAGKRETQYF.